This TCR beta chain was retrieved from a study of shared clonotypes between healthy human individuals. To note about this clone: The junction departs from the called germline gene at one end, perhaps through a read error.

This CDR3 comprises 13 residues. The germline V gene has CDR1 SGHKS and CDR2 YYEKEE (reference sequence). The method was immunoSEQ multiplex PCR; TCRdb's version includes in-frame clones alone and lacks a portion of them. The sample lists some 1 million clones, about 75% occurring once. Sequencing was carried out using memory CD4+ T cells sorted from blood. Documented subset: CD45RA-negative fraction. This TCR was recovered from a young man in good health. The chain has TRBV5-5 and TRBJ2-7; 10 bases are shared with TRBD1. CDR3 sequence: CASSALLGGTGVF. The CDR3 DNA reads TGTGCCAGCAGCGCGCTGTTAGGAGGGACAGGGGTCTTC.